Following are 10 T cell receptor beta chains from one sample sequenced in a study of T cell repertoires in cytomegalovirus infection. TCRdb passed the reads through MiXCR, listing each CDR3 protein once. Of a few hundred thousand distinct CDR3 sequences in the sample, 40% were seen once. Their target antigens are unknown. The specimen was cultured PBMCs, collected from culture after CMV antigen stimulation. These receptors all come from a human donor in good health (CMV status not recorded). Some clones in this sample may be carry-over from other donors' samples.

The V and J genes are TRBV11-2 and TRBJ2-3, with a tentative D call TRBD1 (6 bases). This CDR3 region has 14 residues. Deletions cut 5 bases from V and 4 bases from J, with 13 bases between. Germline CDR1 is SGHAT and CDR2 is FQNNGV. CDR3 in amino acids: CASSQQGPADTQYF. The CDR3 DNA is TGTGCCAGCAGCCAGCAGGGGCCGGCAGATACGCAGTATTTT.

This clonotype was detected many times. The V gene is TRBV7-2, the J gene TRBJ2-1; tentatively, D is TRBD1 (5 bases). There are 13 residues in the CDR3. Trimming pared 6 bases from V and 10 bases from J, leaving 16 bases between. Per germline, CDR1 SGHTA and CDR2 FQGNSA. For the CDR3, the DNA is TGTGCCAGCAGATCACAGGCAATGGGCGAGCAGTTCTTC. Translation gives CASRSQAMGEQFF.

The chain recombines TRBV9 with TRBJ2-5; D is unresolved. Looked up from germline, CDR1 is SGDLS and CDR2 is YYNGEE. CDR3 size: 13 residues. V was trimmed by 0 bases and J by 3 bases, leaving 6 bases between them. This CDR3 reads CASSVVPEETQYF. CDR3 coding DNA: TGTGCCAGCAGCGTAGTACCAGAAGAGACCCAGTACTTC.

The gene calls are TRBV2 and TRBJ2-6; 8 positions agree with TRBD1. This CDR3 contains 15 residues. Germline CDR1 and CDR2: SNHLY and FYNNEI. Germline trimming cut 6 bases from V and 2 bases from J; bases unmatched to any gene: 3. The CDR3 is CASSVQGAGANVLTF. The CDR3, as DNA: TGTGCCAGCAGCGTACAGGGGGCTGGGGCCAACGTCCTGACTTTC.

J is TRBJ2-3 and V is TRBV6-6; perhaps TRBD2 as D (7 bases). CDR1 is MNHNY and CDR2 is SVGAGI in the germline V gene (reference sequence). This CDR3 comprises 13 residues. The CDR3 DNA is TGTGCTCTTCGGGGGGCTGGCACAGATACGCAGTATTTT. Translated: CALRGAGTDTQYF.

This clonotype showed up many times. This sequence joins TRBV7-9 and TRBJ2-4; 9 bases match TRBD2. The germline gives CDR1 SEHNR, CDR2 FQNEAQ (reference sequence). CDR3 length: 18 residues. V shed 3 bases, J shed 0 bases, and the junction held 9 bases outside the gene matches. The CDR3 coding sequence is TGTGCCAGCAGCTTCCTAGCGGGGCCCTCCCTAGCCAAAAACATTCAGTACTTC. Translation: CASSFLAGPSLAKNIQYF.

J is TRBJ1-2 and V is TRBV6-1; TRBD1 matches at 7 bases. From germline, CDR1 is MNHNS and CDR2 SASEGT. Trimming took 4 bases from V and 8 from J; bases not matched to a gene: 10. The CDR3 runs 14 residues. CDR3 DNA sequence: TGTGCCAGCAGTGCCGCGACAGGGACGCGAGGCTACACCTTC. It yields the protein CASSAATGTRGYTF.

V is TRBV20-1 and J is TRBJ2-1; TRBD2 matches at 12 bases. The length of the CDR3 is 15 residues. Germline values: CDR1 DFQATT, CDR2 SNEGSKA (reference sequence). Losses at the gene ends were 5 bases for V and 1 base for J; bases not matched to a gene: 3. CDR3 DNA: TGCAGTGCTCCTAGCGGGGGGGCGTCCTACAATGAGCAGTTCTTC. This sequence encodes CSAPSGGASYNEQFF.

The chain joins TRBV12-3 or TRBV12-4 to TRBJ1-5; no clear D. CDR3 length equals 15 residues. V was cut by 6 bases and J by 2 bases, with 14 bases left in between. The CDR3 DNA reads TGTGCCAGCAGACTCATGGGTTGGGGCAATCAGCCCCAGCATTTT. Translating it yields CASRLMGWGNQPQHF.

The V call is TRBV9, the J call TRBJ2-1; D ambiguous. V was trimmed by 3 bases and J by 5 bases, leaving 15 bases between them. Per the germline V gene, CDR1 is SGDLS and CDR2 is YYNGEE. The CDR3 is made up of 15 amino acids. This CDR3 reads CASSGEFLVNNEQFF. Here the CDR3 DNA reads TGTGCCAGCAGCGGAGAATTCCTAGTTAACAATGAGCAGTTCTTC. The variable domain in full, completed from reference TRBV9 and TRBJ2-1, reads DSGVTQTPKHLITATGQRVTLRCSPRSGDLSVYWYQQSLDQGLQFLIQYYNGEERAKGNILERFSAQQFPDLHSELNLSSLELGDSALYFCASSGEFLVNNEQFFGPGTRLTVL.